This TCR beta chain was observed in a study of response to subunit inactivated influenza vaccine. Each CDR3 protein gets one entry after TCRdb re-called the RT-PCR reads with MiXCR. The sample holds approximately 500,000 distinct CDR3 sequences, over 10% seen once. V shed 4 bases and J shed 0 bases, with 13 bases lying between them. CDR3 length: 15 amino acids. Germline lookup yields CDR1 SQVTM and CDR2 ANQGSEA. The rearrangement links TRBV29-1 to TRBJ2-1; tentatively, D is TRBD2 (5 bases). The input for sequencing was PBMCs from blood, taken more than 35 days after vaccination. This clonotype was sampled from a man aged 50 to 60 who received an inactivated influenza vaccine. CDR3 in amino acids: CSVARRLSSYNEQFF. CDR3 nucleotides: TGCAGCGTTGCCCGAAGACTAAGCTCCTACAATGAGCAGTTCTTC.